These 18 T cell receptor beta chains came from one sample sequenced in a study of CD8+CD57+ T cells in acquired aplastic anemia. Patients who underwent sequencing had shown CD8+CD57+ cell expansion by flow cytometry. The TCR beta profiling, which covered VDJ combination and CDR3 sequence, was carried out using genomic DNA as the template. Each CDR3 protein is one row after TCRdb ran MiXCR on the reads. The sample holds hundreds of thousands of distinct CDR3 sequences, around a third seen once. Sequencing was performed on sorted CD4+, CD8+, or CD8+CD57+ T cells (not recorded which) from PBMCs. The receptors stem from a human donor with aplastic anemia.

To note about this clonotype: The junction and the germline gene differ at one end; a read error may be behind it. The chain carries TRBV19 and TRBJ1-6; unclear D gene. The CDR3 is 15 amino acids. Germline values: CDR1 LNHDA, CDR2 SQIVND (reference sequence). Written as DNA, the CDR3 is TGTGCCAGTAGTATTGGCCGAACCTATGATTCACCCCTCCACTTT. Translation: CASSIGRTYDSPLHF.

Points on this clonotype: This may arise from a read error, as a much more abundant clone is one base away. This chain links TRBV20-1 with TRBJ1-3; 7 nucleotides line up with TRBD1. There are 14 residues in the CDR3. The germline gives CDR1 DFQATT, CDR2 SNEGSKA (reference sequence). Trimming cost V 6 bases and J 4 bases; bases outside gene matches: 9. CDR3 amino acids: CSAGDRVKGNTIYF. The CDR3 nucleotides read TGCAGTGCCGGAGACAGGGTAAAGGGAAACACCATATATTTT.

The rearrangement links TRBV5-1 to TRBJ2-3; unclear D gene. Trimming removed 0 bases at V and 0 bases at J, with 11 bases between. The CDR3 is made up of 16 amino acids. Germline lookup yields CDR1 SGHRS and CDR2 YFSETQ. The CDR3 reads CASSLGRLASTDTQYF. For the CDR3, the DNA is TGCGCCAGCAGCTTGGGCAGGTTAGCTAGCACAGATACGCAGTATTTT.

The sample holds many counts of this clonotype. The chain joins TRBV10-3 to TRBJ1-2; no reliable D call. The CDR3 is 12 residues long. The ends were cut back, 8 bases at V and 5 bases at J, with 12 bases in the middle. CDR1 is ENHRY, CDR2 SYGVKD, per germline. Written as DNA, the CDR3 is TGTGCCATCTCCCCAGGATCTTATGGCTACACCTTC. Protein sequence: CAISPGSYGYTF.

The chain is built from TRBV11-1 and TRBJ1-4, with 8 bases lining up with TRBD1. J was trimmed by 8 bases and V by 2 bases; bases with no gene match: 10. The CDR3 covers 16 residues. Germline CDR1 is SGHAT and CDR2 is FQDESV (reference sequence). CDR3 amino acids: CASSLPSQGAGEKLFF. The DNA for the CDR3 is TGTGCCAGCAGCTTACCTTCTCAGGGGGCAGGGGAAAAACTGTTTTTT.

This clonotype was found many times. This rearrangement joins TRBV19 to TRBJ2-5, with 8 bases lining up with TRBD1. Trimming took 8 bases from V and 4 from J; bases not matched to a gene: 3. Germline CDR1 reads LNHDA; CDR2 reads SQIVND (reference sequence). The CDR3 sequence is 12 residues long. The chain's CDR3 is CASGQGGETQYF. For the CDR3, the DNA is TGTGCCAGTGGACAGGGCGGAGAGACCCAGTACTTC.

There are many counts of this clonotype. J is TRBJ1-6 and V is TRBV20-1; maybe TRBD1 (5 bases). Trimming stripped 4 bases from V and 5 bases from J, with 18 bases between. The germline V gene encodes CDR1 DFQATT and CDR2 SNEGSKA (reference sequence). The CDR3 runs to 16 residues. The CDR3 bases are TGCAGTGCTAACTCCAGAACCCGGGACGATAATTCACCCCTCCACTTT. This sequence encodes CSANSRTRDDNSPLHF.

J is TRBJ1-2 and V is TRBV10-3; D unclear. CDR3 length equals 14 residues. The V and J ends lost 4 bases and 4 bases respectively, with 13 bases between them. The germline gives CDR1 ENHRY, CDR2 SYGVKD. CDR3 DNA: TGTGCCATCAGTGCTAGCTTGGTTTCCTATGGCTACACCTTC. It codes for CAISASLVSYGYTF.

This clonotype was observed at least ten times. V usage is TRBV7-8 and J usage is TRBJ2-7; 8 nucleotides line up with TRBD2. Germline V gives CDR1 SGHVS, CDR2 FQNEAQ. The V and J ends lost 1 base and 4 bases, in that order; junction bases with no gene match: 9. The CDR3 sequence is 16 residues long. This chain's CDR3 is CASSLGSGSFIYEQYF. The CDR3 DNA follows: TGTGCCAGCAGCTTAGGAAGCGGGAGTTTTATTTACGAGCAGTACTTC. Variable domain in full (rest from reference TRBV7-8 and TRBJ2-7): GAGVSQSPRYKVAKRGQDVALRCDPISGHVSLFWYQQALGQGPEFLTYFQNEAQLDKSGLPSDRFFAERPEGSVSTLKIQRTQQEDSAVYLCASSLGSGSFIYEQYFGPGTRLTVT.

This clonotype was seen at least ten times. The chain carries TRBV5-6 and TRBJ1-2, with D hard to call. Deletions cut 2 bases from V and 8 bases from J, with 7 bases between. The CDR3 is 11 amino acids. Germline CDR1 SGHDT, CDR2 YYEEEE. The CDR3 DNA sequence: TGTGCCAGCAGCTTCGGTGGCGGCTACACCTTC. Translating it yields CASSFGGGYTF.

This clonotype showed up many times. The chain links TRBV20-1 to TRBJ1-3; D is ambiguous. Between the trimmed V and J ends, which lost 0 bases and 8 bases, there was a span of 14 bases. CDR1 DFQATT and CDR2 SNEGSKA come from the germline V gene (reference sequence). This CDR3 contains 14 residues. CDR3 loop: CSARDLKDSDTIYF. The CDR3 nucleotides read TGCAGTGCTAGAGATCTTAAGGACTCCGACACCATATATTTT.

In the case of this clonotype: As the CDR3 is not closed by the conserved phenylalanine or tryptophan, this likely results from a read error. The V gene is TRBV10-3, the J gene TRBJ1-1; no clear D gene. The germline V gene encodes CDR1 ENHRY and CDR2 SYGVKD. With 10 bases removed from V and 0 bases from J, the gap between germline ends came to 15 bases. This CDR3 spans 14 amino acids. The CDR3 sequence is CASRRDGLNTEAFS. The CDR3 DNA follows: TGTGCCAGCAGGCGAGACGGTCTGAACACTGAAGCTTTCTCT.

The rearrangement joins TRBV5-1 to TRBJ2-5, with 11 positions matching TRBD2. The ends lost 1 base at V and 2 bases at J; junction bases unmatched: 4. Germline loops: CDR1 SGHRS, CDR2 YFSETQ. This CDR3 is built from 16 residues. CDR3 bases: TGCGCCAGCAGCTTGAGGCCTAGCGGGGGGCAAGAGACCCAGTACTTC. Its translation: CASSLRPSGGQETQYF.

This clonotype was detected ten times or more. CDR3 nucleotide sequence: TGCGCCAGCAGCCCCGACAATAACTATGGCTACACCTTC. Its translation is CASSPDNNYGYTF. The chain joins TRBV5-1 to TRBJ1-2; D gene uncertain. V lost 4 bases and J 1 base, leaving 8 bases between the germline ends. From germline, CDR1 is SGHRS and CDR2 YFSETQ. The CDR3 runs 13 residues. The entire variable domain, with the rest obtained from reference TRBV5-1 and TRBJ1-2, is as follows: KAGVTQTPRYLIKTRGQQVTLSCSPISGHRSVSWYQQTPGQGLQFLFEYFSETQRNKGNFPGRFSGRQFSNSRSEMNVSTLELGDSALYLCASSPDNNYGYTFGSGTRLTVV.

This clonotype was counted between two and nine times. The V gene is TRBV5-6, the J gene TRBJ2-7; D is perhaps TRBD2 (6 bases). CDR1 is SGHDT and CDR2 is YYEEEE in the germline V gene. The CDR3 loop spans 14 amino acids. The V and J ends lost 5 bases and 0 bases respectively, with 12 bases between them. The CDR3 nucleotides read TGTGCCAGCAGTCACCGGGGGAGCTCCTACGAGCAGTACTTC. Protein product: CASSHRGSSYEQYF.

There are many counts of this clonotype. The gene calls are TRBV7-2 and TRBJ1-1; maybe TRBD1 (5 bases). V shed 3 bases and J shed 1 base, with 6 bases lying between them. The germline gives CDR1 SGHTA, CDR2 FQGNSA. CDR3 length equals 13 residues. CDR3 nucleotides: TGTGCCAGCAGCTTGGGGCGGAACACTGAAGCTTTCTTT. Translating it yields CASSLGRNTEAFF. The full variable domain, rest sourced from reference TRBV7-2 and TRBJ1-1, is GAGVSQSPSNKVTEKGKDVELRCDPISGHTALYWYRQSLGQGLEFLIYFQGNSAPDKSGLPSDRFSAERTGGSVSTLTIQRTQQEDSAVYLCASSLGRNTEAFFGQGTRLTVV.

A note on this clonotype: A much larger clone differs by one base, so this may be a read error. The chain links TRBV12-3 or TRBV12-4 to TRBJ1-2; D not resolved. The length of the CDR3 is 13 residues. Trimming shortened V by 6 bases and J by 4 bases, and 12 bases separated the two germline ends. The CDR3 DNA follows: TGTGCCAGCAGCTTAACAAGTCCCTATGGCTACACCTTC. Amino acids: CASSLTSPYGYTF.

This clonotype came up a few times. The rearrangement links TRBV20-1 to TRBJ1-2, with 7 positions matching TRBD1. From germline, CDR1 is DFQATT and CDR2 SNEGSKA (reference sequence). CDR3 length equals 16 residues. V shed 4 bases, J shed 6 bases, and the junction held 17 bases outside the gene matches. The CDR3 sequence is CSATSVDREDSDGYTF. In DNA, the CDR3 is TGCAGTGCTACATCTGTAGACAGGGAAGATTCGGATGGCTACACCTTC.